Sequencing of this TCR beta chain was carried out in a study of low-dose radiotherapy and immunotherapy resistance in tumors. Time point meaning: before trial treatment. The germline CDR1 and CDR2 sequences are DFQATT and SNEGSKA (reference sequence). The V gene end was trimmed by 3 bases and the J gene end by 7 bases; junction bases not matched to a gene: 6. This CDR3 comprises 14 residues. Primers targeting TRAV and TRBV primed first-strand cDNA, covering alpha and beta chains. TCRs underwent approximately 20 PCR cycles of amplification with a constant-region primer and V-primer adapter. TCRdb redid the calling of the reads with MiXCR, one entry per CDR3 protein. The data contain tens of thousands of distinct CDR3 sequences, 26% of them singletons. The table lists this clonotype with many counts.

The gene calls are TRBV20-1 and TRBJ2-2, with 9 bases matching TRBD1. The source material was PBMCs, sampled before treatment. The receptor was isolated from a male donor with rectosigmoid adenocarcinoma. This CDR3 is CSARRQGGIGELFF. The CDR3 region has the DNA TGCAGTGCTAGGAGACAGGGGGGGATCGGGGAGCTGTTTTTT.